One sample yielded the 8 T cell receptor beta chains listed below, sequenced in a study of blood T cells in healthy people across ages. The use of a sample-barcoded 5' primer and a J-beta primer mix characterized a second PCR of about 7 to 12 cycles. MiXCR, run by TCRdb on the 5' RACE reads, gives a single entry per CDR3 protein. The sample includes approximately 1,100,000 distinct CDR3 sequences, 40% to 45% of them seen just once. The sequenced sample consisted of blood. The receptors shown here come from a woman aged 55-69 years in good health.

This clonotype was found a few times. This chain joins TRBV20-1 and TRBJ2-3, with D maybe TRBD2 (6 bases). Germline V gene sequence: CDR1 DFQATT, CDR2 SNEGSKA (reference sequence). Trimming took 6 bases from V and 9 from J, leaving 25 bases between them. The CDR3 runs 15 residues. The CDR3 nucleotides read TGCAGTGCGCGGTATAACGCGGGACTCACTAGGACGCAGTATTTT. Amino acid sequence: CSARYNAGLTRTQYF.

The chain uses TRBV3-1 and TRBJ2-7; tentatively, D is TRBD2 (6 bases). Trimming took 0 bases from V and 2 from J, leaving 20 bases between them. The length of the CDR3 is 18 residues. The V gene's germline CDR1 is LGHDT and CDR2 YNNKEL (reference sequence). The CDR3 sequence is CASSQDSGGVVGPYEQYF. The CDR3 bases are TGTGCCAGCAGCCAAGATAGTGGCGGGGTGGTGGGCCCCTACGAGCAGTACTTC.

The chain employs TRBV6-2 or TRBV6-3 and TRBJ2-7, with D possibly matching TRBD1 (5 bases). There are 13 residues in the CDR3. Germline values: CDR1 MNHEY, CDR2 SVGEGT. V lost 2 bases and J lost 3, with 8 bases in between. Written as DNA, the CDR3 is TGTGCCAGCAGTTACGACAGTAACTACGAGCAGTACTTC. It codes for CASSYDSNYEQYF.

The CDR3 reads CASSLDWGFSYNEQFF. The CDR3 DNA reads as TGCGCCAGCAGCTTGGATTGGGGGTTCTCCTACAATGAGCAGTTCTTC. The genes are TRBV5-1 and TRBJ2-1; either TRBD1 or TRBD2 may supply D (5 bases each). The CDR3 has 16 amino acids. The germline CDR1 and CDR2 sequences are SGHRS and YFSETQ. Trimming took 0 bases from V and 0 from J, leaving 10 bases between them.

The chain recombines TRBV18 with TRBJ2-5; 7 positions match TRBD2. The V gene's germline CDR1 is KGHSH and CDR2 LQKENI. The CDR3 spans 17 residues. V shed 3 bases and J 4 bases; nucleotides not matched to a gene: 14. The CDR3 coding sequence is TGTGCCAGCTCACCCATCCTAGCGGAAATCCACCGAGAGACCCAGTACTTC. Translation gives CASSPILAEIHRETQYF.

The chain has TRBV27 and TRBJ2-4, with D tentatively TRBD1 or TRBD2 (5 bases each). V lost 8 bases, J lost 0 bases, and 14 bases lay in between. The germline V gene encodes CDR1 MNHEY and CDR2 SMNVEV (reference sequence). The CDR3 spans 15 residues. CDR3 region: CASRGYGLAKNIQYF. In DNA, the CDR3 is TGTGCCAGCCGGGGCTACGGACTAGCCAAAAACATTCAGTACTTC.

V usage is TRBV27 and J usage is TRBJ1-1; TRBD1 agrees at 7 bases. V shed 4 bases, J shed 4 bases, and the junction held 12 bases outside the gene matches. CDR3 length equals 16 residues. CDR1 is MNHEY and CDR2 is SMNVEV in the germline V gene (reference sequence). The CDR3 DNA follows: TGTGCCAGCAGTTCGAGAAAGGGGGCTGGTGGCACTGAAGCTTTCTTT. It codes for CASSSRKGAGGTEAFF.

V usage is TRBV10-3 and J usage is TRBJ1-6; possibly TRBD1 for D (5 bases). CDR3 size: 13 residues. The V end was cut by 5 bases, the J end by 8 bases, with 10 bases between. Germline V lookup: CDR1 ENHRY, CDR2 SYGVKD. For the CDR3, the DNA is TGTGCCATCAGTCAAGACAGTGATTCACCCCTCCACTTT. This translates into CAISQDSDSPLHF.